Below, one T cell receptor (beta chain) is given with its context. This clone was detected only once. Its recognized antigen is unknown. No clone much larger than this one lies a single base away; base qualities are absent. This record belongs to a study of radiation and T cells in renal cell carcinoma (dated by TCRdb to between 2020 and 2021). About the investigation overall: Samples came from a clinical trial, in which primary renal cell carcinomas received 15 Gy stereotactic body radiation therapy followed by nephrectomy 4 weeks later. TCR beta sequencing covered 55 or so samples in total, comprising 25 or so tumors and 27 peripheral blood samples. Across all 53 samples, around 4,000,000 unique CDR3 nucleotide sequences encoding some 3,000,000 unique CDR3 amino acid sequences were identified.

Overall study results and their limits: Top tumor clonotypes rose in blood from baseline to 2 weeks post-radiation, then contracted by 4 weeks, suggesting transient expansion of tumor-resident clones. Effects of radiation dose or scheduling on the TCR repertoire could not be addressed with the single-armed trial design. Because pretreatment tumor biopsies were not available, the study could not determine whether clonotypes were already present within the tumor at baseline. Dynamics of the blood repertoire were not tracked past 4 weeks after treatment.

TCR beta libraries were generated from genomic DNA with the immunoSEQ kit, following the manufacturer's recommendations. For library preparation, a first multiplex PCR was performed with proprietary primers, followed by a second PCR in which unique barcodes were added, and bead cleanups were performed after each round. A kit-provided positive control reaction and a negative control reaction were included in every sample batch. The final libraries were assessed on an Agilent 4200 TapeStation D1000 ScreenTape, pooled by volume, and quantified by qPCR. An Illumina NextSeq500 fitted with a MidOutput 150-cycle cartridge performed the sequencing, running 156 Read1 cycles and 15 Index1 cycles with the kit's custom primers. The pooled library was loaded at about 0.96 pM, and about 19% PhiX control was spiked in. Regarding the original processing steps: Vendor-processed data were analyzed in R, with a clonotype defined as all T cells sharing the same CDR3 nucleotide sequence. In the clone abundance analyses, frequencies were normalized to the 10,000 most abundant clones in each sample. Public T cell clones, which averaged fewer than five per sample, were excluded before analysis. Tumor-enriched clonotypes and baseline blood-enriched clonotypes were defined as those with an abundance difference of at least 32-fold between compartments. Clonotypes expanded or contracted between blood time points were identified with a beta-binomial differential abundance model. Tumor-blood repertoire similarity was measured with the Baroni-Urbani and Buser coefficient, and group comparisons used two-tailed Wilcoxon tests in R. TCRdb took over this immuneACCESS table, retaining in-frame rearrangements with V and J assigned. Such tables are incomplete; in checked studies, under half of the missing clones stem from an unresolved V gene, and the remainder is unexplained. V and J calls and clone size come straight from that table; D and trimming were deduced from the DNA. This sample has 100,000 to 150,000 clones in its table, and 88% of those were observed once. 5% to 6.5% of the sample lies in the top ten.

The time point tag for this specimen amounts to: blood 2 weeks post-SBRT. The treatment or condition label, as the study defines it: 15 Gy SBRT to primary tumor, nephrectomy 4 weeks later. To follow tumor-enriched clonotypes, peripheral blood was collected serially from radiation-treated patients at baseline and again at 2 weeks and 4 weeks after SBRT. Every patient had renal cell carcinoma of clear cell pathology. The QIAamp DNA Blood Mini Kit (Qiagen) was used to prepare genomic DNA for TCR sequencing. The analyses included only samples that passed all quality control checks. CDR1 and CDR2 are read off the germline V gene as SGDLS and YYNGEE. V loses 2 bases at its end and J loses 9 bases; junction bases beyond the gene matches: 8. Counted from cysteine to phenylalanine, this CDR3 has 14 amino acids. The retained sequence is limited to the CDR3, 42 bases, with the frame set at the first base.

This clonotype was obtained from a woman between 65 and 79 years old with renal cell carcinoma. Sequences were derived from blood, sampled from a patient whose treatment included radiotherapy and nephrectomy. In this chain, TRBV9 is recombined with TRBJ2-1; 7 bases in between match TRBD1. For the CDR3, the sequence is CASSVRQGMGEQFF. In nucleotides, the sequence is TGTGCCAGCAGCGTTAGACAGGGTATGGGTGAGCAGTTCTTC. The CDR3 plus the reference TRBV9 and TRBJ2-1 genes for the other parts give the full variable domain: DSGVTQTPKHLITATGQRVTLRCSPRSGDLSVYWYQQSLDQGLQFLIQYYNGEERAKGNILERFSAQQFPDLHSELNLSSLELGDSALYFCASSVRQGMGEQFFGPGTRLTVL.